This T cell receptor (beta chain) was profiled in a study of regulatory T cells in long-lasting Graves disease. Background on the study: Treatment with antithyroid drugs for over 5 years, together with positive TSH receptor antibodies, meant persistent Graves' disease.

Time point in this sample: persistent/refractory GD, antithyroid drugs over 5 years with positive TRAb. PBMC-derived RNA was used for the TCR library. In building TCR beta libraries, iRepertoire HTBI primers were used together with Arm-PCR of CDR3 regions. A single record per CDR3 protein comes from TCRdb applying MiXCR to the multiplex PCR reads. The table has about half a million distinct CDR3 sequences, about 20% seen once. Study-level points and caveats: It was possible that the small sample size reduced accuracy. There were preferences for TRBV28, TRBJ1-2 and TRBJ2-5 in persistent disease.

Trimming took 4 bases from V and 9 from J, leaving 22 bases between them. The CDR3 has 16 residues. About this clonotype itself: What it binds is not known.

The sample in question was peripheral blood mononuclear cells (PBMCs), obtained when the disease was refractory, from a patient treated with antithyroid drugs. The clonotype originates from a female donor with Graves disease. This chain links TRBV12-3 or TRBV12-4 with TRBJ1-5; no reliable D call. CDR3 protein: CASSSLRGSYHRPQHF. As DNA, the CDR3 is TGTGCCAGCAGTTCGCTACGAGGGAGTTACCATCGGCCCCAGCATTTT.